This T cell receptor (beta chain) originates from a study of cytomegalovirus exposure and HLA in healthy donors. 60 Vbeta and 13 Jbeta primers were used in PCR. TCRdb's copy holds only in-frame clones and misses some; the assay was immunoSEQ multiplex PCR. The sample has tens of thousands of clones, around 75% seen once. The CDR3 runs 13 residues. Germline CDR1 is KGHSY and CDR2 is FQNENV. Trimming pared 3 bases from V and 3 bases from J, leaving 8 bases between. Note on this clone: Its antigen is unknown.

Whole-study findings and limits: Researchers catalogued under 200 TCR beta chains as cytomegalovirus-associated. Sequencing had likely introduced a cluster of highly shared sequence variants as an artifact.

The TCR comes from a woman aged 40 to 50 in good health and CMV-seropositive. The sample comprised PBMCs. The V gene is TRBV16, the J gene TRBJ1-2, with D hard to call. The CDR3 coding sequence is TGTGCCAGCAGCCAGGTCTTAGACTATGGCTACACCTTC. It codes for CASSQVLDYGYTF.